This record covers a single T cell receptor (beta chain). Its antigen is currently unknown. The source of the sample is a study of CXCR3-negative and CXCR3-positive naive CD8 T cells. Findings and limits, study-wide: Relative to memory CD8+ cells, whose diversity was much lower, both naive subsets had comparably high diversity. Similar TRBV-TRBJ gene usage was seen in naive CXCR3-negative and CXCR3-positive cells, but not in memory cells. Greater hydrophobicity was found in TRB CDR3s of CXCR3-positive naive cells than of CXCR3-negative naive cells.

Researchers prepared the TRB cDNA libraries using 5' RACE with UMI labels. TCRdb reanalyzed the 5' RACE reads and collapses them to one entry per CDR3 protein, without DNA. The sample table includes about 41,000 distinct CDR3 sequences. The CDR3 loop spans 15 amino acids. From germline, CDR1 is MNHEY and CDR2 SVGEGT. This receptor was identified in a human donor in good health. Some clones in this sample may be carry-over from other donors' samples. The rearrangement joins TRBV6-2 or TRBV6-3 to TRBJ1-2; TCRdb outputs TRBD1, but without DNA this stays unchecked. What was sequenced was naive CXCR3- CD8+ T cells from blood. Subset indicated: CD45RO-CCR7+CD27+CD95- naive CD8+ T cells lacking CXCR3 (TNR3-). The CDR3 is CASSYTGTGGHGYTF.